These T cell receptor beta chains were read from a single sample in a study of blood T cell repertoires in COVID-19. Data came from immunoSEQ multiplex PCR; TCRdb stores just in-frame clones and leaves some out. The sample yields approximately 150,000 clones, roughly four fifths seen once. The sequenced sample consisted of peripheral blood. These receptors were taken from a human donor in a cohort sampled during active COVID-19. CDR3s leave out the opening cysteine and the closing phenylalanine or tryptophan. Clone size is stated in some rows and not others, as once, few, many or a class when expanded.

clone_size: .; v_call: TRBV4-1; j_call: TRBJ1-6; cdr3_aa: ASSSRDIYPLH
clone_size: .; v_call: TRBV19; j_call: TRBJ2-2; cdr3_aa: ASCRTDTTGELF
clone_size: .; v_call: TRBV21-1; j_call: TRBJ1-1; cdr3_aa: ASQTNTEAF
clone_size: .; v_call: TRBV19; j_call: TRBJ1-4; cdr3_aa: ASSMLGLRTENEKLF
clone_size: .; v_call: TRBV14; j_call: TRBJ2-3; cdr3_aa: ASSQDLRGSTDTQY
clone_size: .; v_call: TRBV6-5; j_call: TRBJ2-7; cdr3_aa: ASSYRKLGGLEQY
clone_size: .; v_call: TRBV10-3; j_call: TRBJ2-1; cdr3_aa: AISTGETPQQF
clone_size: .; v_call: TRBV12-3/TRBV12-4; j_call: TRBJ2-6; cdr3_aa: ASTSGANVLT
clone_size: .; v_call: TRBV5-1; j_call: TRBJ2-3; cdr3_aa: ASSSQSGSNTDTQY
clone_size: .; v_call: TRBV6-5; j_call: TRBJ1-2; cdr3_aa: ASSSSYPGQGSYT
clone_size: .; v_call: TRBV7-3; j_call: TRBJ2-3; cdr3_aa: ASSRLGTDTQY
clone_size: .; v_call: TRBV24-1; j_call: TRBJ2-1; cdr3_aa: ATGRGSYNEQF
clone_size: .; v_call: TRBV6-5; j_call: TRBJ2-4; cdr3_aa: ASSWGTGGGNIQY
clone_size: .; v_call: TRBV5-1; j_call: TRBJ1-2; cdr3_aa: ASSLASEGADYGYT
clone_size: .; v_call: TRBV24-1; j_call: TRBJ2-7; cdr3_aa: ATSDPQTGQHEQY
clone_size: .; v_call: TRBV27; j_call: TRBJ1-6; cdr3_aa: ASSLERLGGNSPLH
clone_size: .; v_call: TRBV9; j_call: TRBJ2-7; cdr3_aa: ASSVDRGYEQY
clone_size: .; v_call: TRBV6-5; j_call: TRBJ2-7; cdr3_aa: ASSPPGTGGLEQY
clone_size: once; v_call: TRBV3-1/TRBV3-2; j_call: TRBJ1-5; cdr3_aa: ASSRNLRGRGTGGFDQPQH
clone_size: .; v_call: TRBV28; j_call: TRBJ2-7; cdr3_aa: ASSLRGRYEQY
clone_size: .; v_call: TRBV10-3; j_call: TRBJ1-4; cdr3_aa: AISERGTNEKLF
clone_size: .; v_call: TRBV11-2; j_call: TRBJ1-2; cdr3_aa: ASSGGRAANYGYT
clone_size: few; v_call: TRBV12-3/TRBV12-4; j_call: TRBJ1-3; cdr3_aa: ASSGNGHTIY
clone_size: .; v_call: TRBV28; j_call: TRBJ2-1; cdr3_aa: ASSLGGNEQF
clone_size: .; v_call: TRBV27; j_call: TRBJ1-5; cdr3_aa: ASSRYNQPQH
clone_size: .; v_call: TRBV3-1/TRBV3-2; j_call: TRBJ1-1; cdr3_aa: ASSQGQGGAF
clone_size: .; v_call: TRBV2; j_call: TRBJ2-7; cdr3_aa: ASNPLADSYEQY
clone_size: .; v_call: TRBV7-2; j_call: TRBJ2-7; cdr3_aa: ASSLQGPAGYEQY
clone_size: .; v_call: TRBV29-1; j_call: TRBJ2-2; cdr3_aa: SVRGQGAGELF
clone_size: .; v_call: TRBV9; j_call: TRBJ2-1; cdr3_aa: ASSGDGTSRYNEQF
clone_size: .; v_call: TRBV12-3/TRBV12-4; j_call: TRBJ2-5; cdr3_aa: ASGQIAETQY
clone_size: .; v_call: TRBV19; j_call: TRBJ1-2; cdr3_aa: ASSPESNYGYT
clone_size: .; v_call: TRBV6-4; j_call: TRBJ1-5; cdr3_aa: ASSDRAGGYSNQPQH
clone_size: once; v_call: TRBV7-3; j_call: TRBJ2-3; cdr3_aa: ASSLTGQGGFDTQY
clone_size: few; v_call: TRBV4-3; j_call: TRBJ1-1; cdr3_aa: ASSQVLNTEAF
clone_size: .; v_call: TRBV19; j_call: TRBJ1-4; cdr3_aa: ASSYLGGEKLF
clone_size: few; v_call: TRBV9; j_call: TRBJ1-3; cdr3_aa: ASSEQTGSGNTIY
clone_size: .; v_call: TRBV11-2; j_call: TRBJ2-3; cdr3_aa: ASSSSTGFITDTQY
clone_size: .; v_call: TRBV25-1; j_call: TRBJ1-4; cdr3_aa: ASSPQGAIPTNEKLF
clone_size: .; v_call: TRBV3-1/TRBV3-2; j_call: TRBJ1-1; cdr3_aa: ASSRDIGEAF
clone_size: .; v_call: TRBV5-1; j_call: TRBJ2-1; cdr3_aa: ASSPGLAGGLSSYNEQF
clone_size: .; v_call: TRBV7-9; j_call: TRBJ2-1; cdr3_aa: ASSLGAANEQF
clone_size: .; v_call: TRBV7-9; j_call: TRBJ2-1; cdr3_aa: ASSLGVSGNEQF
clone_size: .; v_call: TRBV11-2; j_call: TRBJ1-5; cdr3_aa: ASSTDGSRPQH
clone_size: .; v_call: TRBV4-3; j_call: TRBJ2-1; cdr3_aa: ASSLGQGRNNEQF
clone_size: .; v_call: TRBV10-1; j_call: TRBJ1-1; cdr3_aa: ASSDTPNRVHTEAF
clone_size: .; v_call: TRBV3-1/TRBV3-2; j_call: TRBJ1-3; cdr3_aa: ASGSGELSGNTIY
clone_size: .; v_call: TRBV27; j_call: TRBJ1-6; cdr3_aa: ASSFGQTNSPLH
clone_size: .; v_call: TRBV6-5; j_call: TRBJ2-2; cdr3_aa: ASSFQREGPTGELF
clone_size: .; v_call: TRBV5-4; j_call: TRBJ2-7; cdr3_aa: ASTSSGTDYEQY
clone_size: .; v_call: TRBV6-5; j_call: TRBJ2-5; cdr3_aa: ASSNLGAGEETQY
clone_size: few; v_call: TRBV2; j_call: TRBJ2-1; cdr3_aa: ASPREGQGLNEQF
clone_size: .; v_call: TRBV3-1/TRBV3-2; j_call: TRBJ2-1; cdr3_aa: ASSQSGRAYNEQF